This T cell receptor (beta chain) derives from a study of T-cell reconstitution after alpha-beta-depleted transplantation in children. Overall study findings and caveats: The authors attributed T-cell counts and diversity one year after transplant mostly to newly produced T cells. At day 60, the high TCRbeta diversity found in some patients originated from recipient T cells and thymic progenitors that had survived. Several hundred expanded graft clones reportedly supplied alpha-beta T cells about two months after transplant.

About this clonotype itself: The antigen is not known.

CDR3 size: 13 residues. V lost 1 base and J 7 bases, leaving 7 bases between the germline ends. CDR1 MGHRA and CDR2 YSYEKL come from the germline V gene. For TCRbeta, the library was prepared with unique molecular identifiers. TCRdb fed the PCR reads into MiXCR, producing one record per CDR3 protein. The data contain tens of thousands of distinct CDR3 sequences, roughly 20% of them seen just once; the ten biggest clones take up about 54%. The specimen comprised PBMCs, mostly from graft donor cells, sampled 360 days after TCRalphabeta/CD19-depleted stem cell transplant. The V gene is TRBV4-1, the J gene TRBJ1-4; D remains ambiguous. The clonotype was recovered from a male patient aged 2-15 years who had a stem cell transplant for acute lymphoblastic leukemia, so the T cells may come from the graft donor. CDR3 DNA sequence: TGCGCCAGCAGCCAAGTCTATGGTGAAAAACTGTTTTTT. This sequence encodes CASSQVYGEKLFF.